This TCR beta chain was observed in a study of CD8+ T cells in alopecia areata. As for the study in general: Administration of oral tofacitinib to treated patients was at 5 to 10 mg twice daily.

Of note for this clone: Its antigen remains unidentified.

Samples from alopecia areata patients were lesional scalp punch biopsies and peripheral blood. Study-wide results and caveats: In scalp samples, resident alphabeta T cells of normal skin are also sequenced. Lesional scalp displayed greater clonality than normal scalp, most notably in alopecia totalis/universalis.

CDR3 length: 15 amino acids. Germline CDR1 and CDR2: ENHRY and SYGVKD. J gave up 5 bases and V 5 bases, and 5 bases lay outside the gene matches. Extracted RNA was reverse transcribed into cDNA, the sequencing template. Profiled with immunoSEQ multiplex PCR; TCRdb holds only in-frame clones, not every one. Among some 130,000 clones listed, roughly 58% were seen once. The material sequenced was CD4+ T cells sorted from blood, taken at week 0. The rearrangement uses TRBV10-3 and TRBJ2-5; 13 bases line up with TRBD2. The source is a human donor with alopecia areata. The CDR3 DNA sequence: TGTGCCATCAGTAATGGACTAGCGGGAGCCGAGACCCAGTACTTC. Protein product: CAISNGLAGAETQYF.